A single sample is the source of the 10 T cell receptor beta chains below, sequenced in a study of cytomegalovirus exposure and HLA in healthy donors. The protocol was immunoSEQ multiplex PCR, while the TCRdb copy is restricted to in-frame clones and leaves out a portion. The sample has some 75,000 clones, roughly 96% seen once. Sequenced: PBMCs. These TCRs come from a woman aged 18-29 years in good health and CMV-seronegative.

This clone was counted a single time. This chain uses TRBV27 with TRBJ2-7; D is possibly TRBD2 (6 bases). Germline V gives CDR1 MNHEY, CDR2 SMNVEV (reference sequence). The CDR3 covers 14 residues. V was cut by 5 bases and J by 2 bases, with 13 bases left in between. The CDR3 DNA is TGTGCCAGCAGTATAGCGGAACAGGCCTACGAGCAGTACTTC. It yields the protein CASSIAEQAYEQYF.

This chain uses TRBV19 with TRBJ1-1, with D unresolved. From germline, CDR1 is LNHDA and CDR2 SQIVND (reference sequence). This CDR3 has 17 amino acids. Trimming took off 1 base at V and 0 bases at J, with 15 bases between the two ends. CDR3 residues: CASSIGKVWAMNTEAFF. CDR3 nucleotides: TGTGCCAGTAGTATAGGAAAGGTTTGGGCAATGAACACTGAAGCTTTCTTT.

The count of this clone is one. This chain uses TRBV10-1 with TRBJ1-4, with TRBD1 matching over 7 bases. There are 16 residues in the CDR3. Trimming at V came to 6 bases and at J to 6 bases, leaving 13 bases not matched to a gene. Germline-derived CDR1 and CDR2 are WNHNN and SYGVQD (reference sequence). The CDR3: CASREAMDRKDEKLFF. The CDR3 DNA is TGCGCCAGCAGAGAAGCAATGGACAGGAAGGATGAAAAACTGTTTTTT.

The table lists this clone with a count of one. V and J are TRBV9 and TRBJ1-1; possibly TRBD1 for D (5 bases). This CDR3 is built from 15 residues. CDR1 and CDR2 from the germline V gene are SGDLS and YYNGEE. V lost 4 bases and J 7 bases, leaving 20 bases between the germline ends. CDR3 nucleotide sequence: TGTGCCAGCAGCCCCCAGGGTGGAGTAATCGGTGAAGCTTTCTTT. Protein sequence: CASSPQGGVIGEAFF. The full variable domain, completed using reference TRBV9 and TRBJ1-1, is DSGVTQTPKHLITATGQRVTLRCSPRSGDLSVYWYQQSLDQGLQFLIQYYNGEERAKGNILERFSAQQFPDLHSELNLSSLELGDSALYFCASSPQGGVIGEAFFGQGTRLTVV.

This rearrangement joins TRBV28 to TRBJ1-2; the D is unclear. V lost 4 bases and J lost 8, with 11 bases in between. This CDR3 contains 12 residues. Germline CDR1 reads MDHEN; CDR2 reads SYDVKM. The CDR3 is CASSSSFPGYTF. Here the CDR3 DNA reads TGTGCCAGCAGTTCCTCCTTCCCCGGCTACACCTTC.

Many counts were recorded for this clone. The V call is TRBV27, the J call TRBJ2-3, with 12 bases matching TRBD2. Germline V gene sequence: CDR1 MNHEY, CDR2 SMNVEV (reference sequence). This CDR3 has 14 amino acids. Trimming cost V 8 bases and J 4 bases; bases outside gene matches: 4. The CDR3 reads CASRLAGEADTQYF. The CDR3 DNA reads TGTGCCAGCCGACTAGCGGGAGAGGCAGATACGCAGTATTTT.

The rearrangement joins TRBV27 to TRBJ2-3; 12 positions agree with TRBD2. From germline, CDR1 is MNHEY and CDR2 SMNVEV (reference sequence). The V gene end was trimmed by 6 bases and the J gene end by 3 bases; junction bases not matched to a gene: 10. The CDR3 has 17 residues. CDR3 amino acids: CASRGGTSGQRTDTQYF. CDR3 DNA sequence: TGTGCCAGCAGGGGCGGGACTAGCGGGCAAAGAACAGATACGCAGTATTTT.

This chain uses TRBV6-1 with TRBJ1-2; no definite D call. Germline values: CDR1 MNHNS, CDR2 SASEGT. CDR3 length equals 13 residues. The germline V and J ends were trimmed by 2 bases and 4 bases, with 8 bases remaining between them. The CDR3 DNA is TGTGCCAGCAGTGAACCCGCTAGCTATGGCTACACCTTC. Translated, it gives CASSEPASYGYTF.

V gene TRBV10-3 combines with J gene TRBJ1-2; the D is unclear. This CDR3 contains 16 residues. From germline, CDR1 is ENHRY and CDR2 SYGVKD. Trimming left V 3 bases short and J 4 bases short, with 18 bases between. CDR3 sequence (DNA): TGTGCCATCAGTGATCCCGAGGGTATAGGGCCCTATGGCTACACCTTC. Protein sequence: CAISDPEGIGPYGYTF.

This chain connects TRBV10-1 to TRBJ2-7, with TRBD2 identical over 8 bases. CDR1 WNHNN and CDR2 SYGVQD come from the germline V gene (reference sequence). The CDR3 contains 13 residues. V was pared by 6 bases and J by 6 bases, with 7 bases of the junction left unmatched. The CDR3 DNA reads TGCGCCAGCAGAGAAGCGGGAGAAAGCGAGCAGTACTTC. It specifies CASREAGESEQYF.